This entry lists 10 T cell receptor beta chains sequenced from one sample in a study of blood T cell repertoires in COVID-19. TCRdb's table, derived via immunoSEQ multiplex PCR, lists solely in-frame clones and lacks some. The data contain about 250,000 clones, roughly 86% of them seen just once; the ten biggest clones take up approximately 5.5%. Sequencing input: peripheral blood. The receptors originated from a woman aged 80 or over with COVID-19, enrolled during active disease.

V gene TRBV3-1 (or the pseudogene TRBV3-2) combines with J gene TRBJ2-7; D ambiguous. V shed 1 base and J shed 9 bases, with 16 bases lying between them. CDR3 length: 14 residues. Germline V gene sequence: CDR1 LGHDT, CDR2 YNNKEL (reference sequence). The CDR3 DNA is TGTGCCAGCAGCCAAGCGGCACAGAATCGTTTGCAGTACTTC. As protein: CASSQAAQNRLQYF.

The J gene is TRBJ2-5, the V gene TRBV14, with 8 bases lining up with TRBD2. This CDR3 has 11 residues. Germline-derived CDR1 and CDR2 are SGHDN and FVKESK. V lost 3 bases to trimming and J lost 9 bases; unmatched junction nucleotides: 0. The DNA of the CDR3 is TGTGCCAGCAGCCACGGGGGGGCCCAGTACTTC. Translated: CASSHGGAQYF. The complete variable domain, with remaining parts taken from reference TRBV14 and TRBJ2-5, reads EAGVTQFPSHSVIEKGQTVTLRCDPISGHDNLYWYRRVMGKEIKFLLHFVKESKQDESGMPNNRFLAERTGGTYSTLKVQPAELEDSGVYFCASSHGGAQYFGPGTRLLVL.

V gene TRBV18 combines with J gene TRBJ1-2; D not certain. This CDR3 spans 14 amino acids. The germline V and J ends were trimmed by 1 base and 0 bases, with 6 bases remaining between them. Germline CDR1 reads KGHSH; CDR2 reads LQKENI. CDR3 region: CASSPQFTNYGYTF. The CDR3 DNA sequence: TGTGCCAGCTCACCACAATTTACTAACTATGGCTACACCTTC.

The count of this clone is one. CDR3 DNA: TGTGCCAGTAGTATAAAGGGGGCGCCGATCGGGGAGCTGTTTTTT. Translation: CASSIKGAPIGELFF. This chain joins TRBV19 and TRBJ2-2; TRBD1 matches 7 bases. The CDR3 has 15 amino acids. The trim removed 2 bases at V and 7 bases at J, leaving 7 bases unmatched. Germline V gene sequence: CDR1 LNHDA, CDR2 SQIVND (reference sequence).

This chain links TRBV12-3 or TRBV12-4 with TRBJ1-2, with TRBD1 matching over 7 bases. This CDR3 contains 12 residues. V lost 2 bases, J lost 8 bases, and 2 bases stayed unmatched. The CDR3 DNA is TGTGCCAGCAGTTTAAGGGACAGCGGCTACACCTTC. Translation gives CASSLRDSGYTF.

This rearrangement joins TRBV18 to TRBJ1-1; D call uncertain. Germline CDR1 KGHSH, CDR2 LQKENI. This CDR3 comprises 18 residues. Trimming shortened V by 3 bases and J by 4 bases, and 24 bases separated the two germline ends. This CDR3 is CASSPLTGRGGRGTEAFF. In nucleotides, the CDR3 is TGTGCCAGCTCACCCCTGACCGGGCGAGGAGGGCGGGGCACTGAAGCTTTCTTT.

The chain combines TRBV6-5 with TRBJ1-4; perhaps TRBD1 as D (6 bases). V lost 1 base and J 8 bases, leaving 14 bases between the germline ends. Germline V lookup: CDR1 MNHEY, CDR2 SVGAGI. The CDR3 loop spans 15 amino acids. The CDR3 here is CASSYYQGNREKLFF. Here the CDR3 DNA reads TGTGCCAGCAGTTACTACCAGGGGAACAGAGAAAAACTGTTTTTT.

The CDR3 bases are TGTGCCAGCAGCCCCCGGAGCGGGGGGAGCTCCTACAATGAGCAGTTCTTC. Its translation is CASSPRSGGSSYNEQFF. This rearrangement joins TRBV7-2 to TRBJ2-1; TRBD2 agrees at 9 bases. CDR3 size: 17 residues. Germline assignment: CDR1 SGHTA and CDR2 FQGNSA. The V segment lost 5 bases and the J segment 0 bases; nucleotides outside the gene matches: 8.

The chain has TRBV15 and TRBJ1-4, with 8 nucleotides matching TRBD1. The CDR3 consists of 16 residues. Trimming at V came to 3 bases and at J to 5 bases, leaving 8 bases not matched to a gene. CDR1 and CDR2 from the germline V gene are LNHNV and YYDKDF (reference sequence). CDR3 bases: TGTGCCACCAGCAGGCAGGGACAGGCCGGAAATGAAAAACTGTTTTTT. It yields the protein CATSRQGQAGNEKLFF.

This clone was counted only a few times. The CDR3 sequence is CASSQTRSNKNTEAFF. Here the CDR3 DNA reads TGCGCCAGCAGCCAAACCAGATCCAATAAGAACACTGAAGCTTTCTTT. V and J are TRBV4-3 and TRBJ1-1; D gene unclear. The V and J ends lost 2 bases and 1 base respectively, with 14 bases between them. Germline CDR1 reads LGHNA; CDR2 reads YSLEER. The length of the CDR3 is 16 residues.